This TCR beta chain is drawn from a study of control samples from healthy donors and cancer patients. Germline CDR1 SGDLS, CDR2 YYNGEE. The CDR3 has 13 residues. The V end was cut by 0 bases, the J end by 4 bases, with 7 bases between. This table comes from immunoSEQ multiplex PCR, and its TCRdb copy is limited to in-frame clones, with some not included. The sample lists 150,000 to 200,000 clones; approximately 94% were seen once. The rearrangement uses TRBV9 and TRBJ1-1; D is unclear. This sequence was found in a man aged 25 to 45 in good health. The sample comprised blood. CDR3 sequence reads: CASSVGATTEAFF. The DNA of the CDR3 is TGTGCCAGCAGCGTAGGGGCCACCACTGAAGCTTTCTTT. The full variable domain, with the rest looked up from reference TRBV9 and TRBJ1-1, is DSGVTQTPKHLITATGQRVTLRCSPRSGDLSVYWYQQSLDQGLQFLIQYYNGEERAKGNILERFSAQQFPDLHSELNLSSLELGDSALYFCASSVGATTEAFFGQGTRLTVV.